Reported below is one T cell receptor (beta chain). Its antigen is not known. V was trimmed by 5 bases and J by 2 bases, leaving 17 bases between them. Looked up from germline, CDR1 is SGHTA and CDR2 is FQGNSA. The CDR3 length is 16 residues. This sample is part of a study of CD8 T cells in ankylosing spondylitis. Notes on the study in general: Reportedly, matched ankylosing spondylitis synovial fluid was significantly enriched for disease-linked clones. Disease-linked clones were CD8+ and relatively rare in peripheral blood. Earlier authors reported some of these motif variants in reactive arthritis synovial fluid and blood. Seemingly distinctive of ankylosing spondylitis blood was a TCR beta motif formed by eight highly homologous variants.

TCRdb re-analysed the 5' RACE reads in MiXCR, keeping a single row per CDR3 protein. Of 250,000 to 300,000 distinct CDR3 sequences in the sample, roughly 20% were seen once. Material for sequencing was blood, either unsorted or a sorted T cell fraction (not recorded which). The clonotype originates from a male donor with ankylosing spondylitis or in good health (not recorded which). The chain has TRBV7-2 and TRBJ2-3; D unclear. The CDR3 sequence is CASSRSGRKLTDTQYF. The CDR3 DNA reads as TGTGCCAGCAGCCGATCCGGACGGAAACTCACAGATACGCAGTATTTT.